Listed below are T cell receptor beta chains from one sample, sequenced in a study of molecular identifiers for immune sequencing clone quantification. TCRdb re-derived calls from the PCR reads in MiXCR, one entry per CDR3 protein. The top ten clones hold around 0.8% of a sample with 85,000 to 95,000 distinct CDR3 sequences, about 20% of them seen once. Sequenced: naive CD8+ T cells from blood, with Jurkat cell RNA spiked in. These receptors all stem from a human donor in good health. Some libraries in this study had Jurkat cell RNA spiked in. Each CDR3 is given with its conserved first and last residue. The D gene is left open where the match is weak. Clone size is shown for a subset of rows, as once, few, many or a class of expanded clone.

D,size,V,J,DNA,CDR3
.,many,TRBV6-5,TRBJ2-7,TGTGCCAGCAGTTACGGGGCGGAAGCCTACGAGCAGTACTTC,CASSYGAEAYEQYF
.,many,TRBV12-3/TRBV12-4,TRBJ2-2,TGTGCCAGCAGTCCCGCTGGGCCGAACACCGGGGAGCTGTTTTTT,CASSPAGPNTGELFF
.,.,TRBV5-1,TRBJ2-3,TGCGCCGGCCAACCTGGAGTCGACAAAACTAGCACAGATACGCAGTATTTT,CAGQPGVDKTSTDTQYF
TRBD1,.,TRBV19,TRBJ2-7,TGTGCCAGTAGCTTCATCTCCGGGACAGGAACTTCGCACGAGCAGTACTTC,CASSFISGTGTSHEQYF
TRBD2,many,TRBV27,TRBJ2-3,TGTGCCAGCAGCTTGCTAGCGGGAGTTGTAGATACGCAGTATTTT,CASSLLAGVVDTQYF
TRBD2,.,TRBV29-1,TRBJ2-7,TGCAGCGTTGTAGCGGGAGGGCGCTACGAGCAGTACTTC,CSVVAGGRYEQYF
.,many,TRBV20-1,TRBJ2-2,TGCAGTGCTAGAGATCGGCGGGGCGGGGAGCTGTTTTTT,CSARDRRGGELFF
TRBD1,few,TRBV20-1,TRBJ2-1,TGCAGTGCAGGGACAGACAAGAGTTACAATGAGCAGTTCTTC,CSAGTDKSYNEQFF
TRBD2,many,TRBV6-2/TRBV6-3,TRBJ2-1,TGTGCCAGCAGTCACCGCCCGGGACTAGCTCCCGACAATGAGCAGTTCTTC,CASSHRPGLAPDNEQFF
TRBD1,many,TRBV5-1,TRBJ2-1,TGCGCCAGCAGCTTGGAGTCCGGGACAGGCCATCCCTATGAGCAGTTCTTC,CASSLESGTGHPYEQFF
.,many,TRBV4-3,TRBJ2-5,TGCGCCAGCAGCCAAGGCCTCGGGGGAGAGACCCAGTACTTC,CASSQGLGGETQYF
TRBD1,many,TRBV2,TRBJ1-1,TGTGCCAGCAGTCAAGGGACAGGGAATTCTGTGAACACTGAAGCTTTCTTT,CASSQGTGNSVNTEAFF
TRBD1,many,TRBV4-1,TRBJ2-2,TGCGCCAGCAGCCGACAGGGAAGGGACACCGGGGAGCTGTTTTTT,CASSRQGRDTGELFF
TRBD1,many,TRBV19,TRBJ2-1,TGTGCCATCCGGACAGGGGCAGGCAATGAGCAGTTCTTC,CAIRTGAGNEQFF
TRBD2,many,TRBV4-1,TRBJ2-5,TGCGCCAGCAGCCAGGGGACTAGCGGGAGGGCCGGGGAGACCCAGTACTTC,CASSQGTSGRAGETQYF
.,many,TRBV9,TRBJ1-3,TGTGCCAGCAGCTCCAGGGGAGTCGGGGGGCCGGCGAACACCATATATTTT,CASSSRGVGGPANTIYF
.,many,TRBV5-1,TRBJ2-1,TGCGCCAGCAGCGTAGACGCGCAGGGTCGCTCCTACAATGAGCAGTTCTTC,CASSVDAQGRSYNEQFF
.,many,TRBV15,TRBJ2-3,TGTGCCACCAGCAGAGATGGCCTCGGCGTCACAGATACGCAGTATTTT,CATSRDGLGVTDTQYF
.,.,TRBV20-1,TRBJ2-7,TGCAGTGCTAGAGATTCCACCCCCTGGGACACCTCCTACGAGCAGTACTTC,CSARDSTPWDTSYEQYF
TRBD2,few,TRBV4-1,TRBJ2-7,TGCGCCAGCAGCCAAGTAGCGGGGGAATCCTCCTACGAGCAGTACTTC,CASSQVAGESSYEQYF
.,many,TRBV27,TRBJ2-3,TGTGCCAGCAGTTTAGAAGGGGCCGTGTCTTTAAGCACAGATACGCAGTATTTT,CASSLEGAVSLSTDTQYF
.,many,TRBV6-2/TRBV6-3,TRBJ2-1,TGTGCCAGCATGGACAATGCAAGGGGAAATGAGCAGTTCTTC,CASMDNARGNEQFF
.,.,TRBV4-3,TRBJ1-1,TGCGCCAGCAGCCAAGCGCACGGTTTTGACACTGAAGCTTTCTTT,CASSQAHGFDTEAFF
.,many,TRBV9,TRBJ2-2,TGTGCCAGCAGCGTAGCCTCTTTTCCAGGGGCCTTGAACACCGGGGAGCTGTTTTTT,CASSVASFPGALNTGELFF
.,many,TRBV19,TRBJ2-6,TGTGCCAGTTTGCCCTCTACCTCAGGGCTAAGCTCTGGGGCCAACGTCCTGACTTTC,CASLPSTSGLSSGANVLTF
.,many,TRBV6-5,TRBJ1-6,TGTGCCAGCAGGAGCTCCTATAATTCACCCCTCCACTTT,CASRSSYNSPLHF
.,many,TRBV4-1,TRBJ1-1,TGCGCCAGCAGCCAAGAAGAGGGTTTTATCTCTGAAGCTTTCTTT,CASSQEEGFISEAFF
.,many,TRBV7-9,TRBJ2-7,TGTGCCAGCAGCTTGTCAGGTGACACCTCCTACGAGCAGTACTTC,CASSLSGDTSYEQYF
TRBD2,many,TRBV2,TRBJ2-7,TGTGCCAGCAGTGATGCGGGACTAGCGGGAGTCAGCGAGCAGTACTTC,CASSDAGLAGVSEQYF
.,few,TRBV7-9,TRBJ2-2,TGTGCCAGCAGCTTAGAGGCAGTCTCCACCGGGGAGCTGTTTTTT,CASSLEAVSTGELFF